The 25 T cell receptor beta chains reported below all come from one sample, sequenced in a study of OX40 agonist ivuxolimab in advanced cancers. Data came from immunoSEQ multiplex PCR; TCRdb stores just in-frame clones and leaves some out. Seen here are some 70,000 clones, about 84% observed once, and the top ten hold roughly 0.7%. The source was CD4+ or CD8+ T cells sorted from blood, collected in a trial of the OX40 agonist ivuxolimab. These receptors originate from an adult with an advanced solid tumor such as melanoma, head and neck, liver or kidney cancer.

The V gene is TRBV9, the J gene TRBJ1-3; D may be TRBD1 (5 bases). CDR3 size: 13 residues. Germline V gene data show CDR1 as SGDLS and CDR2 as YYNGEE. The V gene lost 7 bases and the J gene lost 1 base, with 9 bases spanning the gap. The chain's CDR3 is CASGGESGNTIYF. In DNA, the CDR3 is TGTGCCAGCGGAGGGGAGTCTGGAAACACCATATATTTT.

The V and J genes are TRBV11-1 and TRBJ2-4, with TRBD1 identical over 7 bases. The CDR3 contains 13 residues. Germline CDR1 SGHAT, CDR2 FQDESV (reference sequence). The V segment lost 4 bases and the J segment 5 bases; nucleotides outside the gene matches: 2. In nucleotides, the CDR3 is TGTGCCAGCAGCTCCGGACAGGAAAACATTCAGTACTTC. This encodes CASSSGQENIQYF.

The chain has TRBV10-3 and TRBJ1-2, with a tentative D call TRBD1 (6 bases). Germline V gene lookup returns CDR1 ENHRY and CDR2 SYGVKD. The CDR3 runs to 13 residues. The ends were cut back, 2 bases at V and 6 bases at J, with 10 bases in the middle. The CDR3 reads CAISEGHRDGYTF. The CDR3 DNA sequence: TGTGCCATCAGTGAGGGCCACAGGGATGGCTACACCTTC.

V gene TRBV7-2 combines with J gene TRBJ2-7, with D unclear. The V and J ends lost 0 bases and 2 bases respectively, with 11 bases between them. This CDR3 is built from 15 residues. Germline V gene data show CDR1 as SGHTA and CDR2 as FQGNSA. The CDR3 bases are TGTGCCAGCAGCTTAGCGGGCAGCATCACCTACGAGCAGTACTTC. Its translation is CASSLAGSITYEQYF.

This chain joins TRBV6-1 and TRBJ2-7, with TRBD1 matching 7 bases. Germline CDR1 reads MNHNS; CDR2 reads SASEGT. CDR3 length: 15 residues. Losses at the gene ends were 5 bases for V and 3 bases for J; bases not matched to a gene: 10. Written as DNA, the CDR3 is TGTGCCAGCAGTCTCCACGGGGACAGTAACTACGAGCAGTACTTC. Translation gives CASSLHGDSNYEQYF.

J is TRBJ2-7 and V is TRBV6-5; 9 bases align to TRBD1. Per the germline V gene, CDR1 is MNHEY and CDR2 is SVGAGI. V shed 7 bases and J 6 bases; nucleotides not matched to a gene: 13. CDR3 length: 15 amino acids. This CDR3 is CASTSTGQGLSEQYF. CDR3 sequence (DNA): TGTGCCAGCACCTCAACGGGACAGGGTCTTTCCGAGCAGTACTTC.

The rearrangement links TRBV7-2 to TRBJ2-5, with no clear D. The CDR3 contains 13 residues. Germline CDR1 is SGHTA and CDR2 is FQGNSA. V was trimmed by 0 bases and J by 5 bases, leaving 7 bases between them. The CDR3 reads CASSLASWETQYF. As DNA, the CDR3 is TGTGCCAGCAGCTTAGCCTCCTGGGAGACCCAGTACTTC. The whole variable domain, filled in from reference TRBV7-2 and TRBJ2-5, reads GAGVSQSPSNKVTEKGKDVELRCDPISGHTALYWYRQSLGQGLEFLIYFQGNSAPDKSGLPSDRFSAERTGGSVSTLTIQRTQQEDSAVYLCASSLASWETQYFGPGTRLLVL.

The CDR3 coding sequence is TGTGCCAGCAGGGGACAGGGTCGTGGCTACACCTTC. Protein sequence: CASRGQGRGYTF. The chain carries TRBV6-1 and TRBJ1-2; 9 bases fit TRBD1. Germline lookup yields CDR1 MNHNS and CDR2 SASEGT. V was pared by 6 bases and J by 7 bases, with 3 bases of the junction left unmatched. The CDR3 has 12 amino acids.

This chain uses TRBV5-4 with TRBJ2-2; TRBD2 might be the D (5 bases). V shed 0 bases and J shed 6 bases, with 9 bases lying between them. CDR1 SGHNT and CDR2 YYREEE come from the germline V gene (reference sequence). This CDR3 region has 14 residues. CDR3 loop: CASSLDGGAGELFF. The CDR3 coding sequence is TGTGCCAGCAGCTTGGACGGAGGAGCCGGGGAGCTGTTTTTT.

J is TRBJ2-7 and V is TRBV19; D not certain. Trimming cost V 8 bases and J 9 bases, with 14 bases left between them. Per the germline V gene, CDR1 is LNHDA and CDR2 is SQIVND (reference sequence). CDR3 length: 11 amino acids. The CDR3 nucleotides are TGTGCCAGTCAGAGTGGGGATAGGCAGTACTTC. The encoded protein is CASQSGDRQYF.

This CDR3 is CASSGVSDSPLHF. CDR3 coding DNA: TGCGCCAGCAGTGGGGTGTCAGATTCACCCCTCCACTTT. This chain uses TRBV4-3 with TRBJ1-6, with D hard to call. The V end lost 6 bases, the J end lost 8 bases, and 11 bases lay between the germline ends. This CDR3 is 13 amino acids long. Germline CDR1 reads LGHNA; CDR2 reads YSLEER.

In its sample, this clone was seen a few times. This CDR3 reads CASSLAVGELFF. CDR3 bases: TGTGCCAGCAGCTTAGCAGTCGGGGAGCTGTTTTTT. J is TRBJ2-2 and V is TRBV7-2, with D unresolved. CDR1 and CDR2 from the germline V gene are SGHTA and FQGNSA. V gave up 0 bases and J gave up 7 bases, with 3 bases separating them. This CDR3 has 12 amino acids.

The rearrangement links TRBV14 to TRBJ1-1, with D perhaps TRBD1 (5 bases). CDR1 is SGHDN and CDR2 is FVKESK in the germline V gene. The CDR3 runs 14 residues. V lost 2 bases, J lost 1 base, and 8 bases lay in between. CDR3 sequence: CASSQRGSNTEAFF. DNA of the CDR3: TGTGCCAGCAGCCAAAGGGGATCGAACACTGAAGCTTTCTTT.

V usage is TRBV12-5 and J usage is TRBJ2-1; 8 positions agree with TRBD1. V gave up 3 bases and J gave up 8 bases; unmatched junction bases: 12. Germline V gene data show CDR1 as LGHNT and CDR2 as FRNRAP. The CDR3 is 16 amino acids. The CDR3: CASGFNQDRVYDEQFF. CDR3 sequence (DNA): TGTGCTAGTGGTTTTAACCAGGACAGGGTTTACGATGAGCAGTTCTTC.

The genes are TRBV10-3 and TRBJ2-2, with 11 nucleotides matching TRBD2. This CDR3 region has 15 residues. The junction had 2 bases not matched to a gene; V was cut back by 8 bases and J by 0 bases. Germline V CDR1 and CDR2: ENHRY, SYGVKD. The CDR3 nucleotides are TGTGCCATCCGACTAGCGGGGACGAACACCGGGGAGCTGTTTTTT. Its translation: CAIRLAGTNTGELFF.

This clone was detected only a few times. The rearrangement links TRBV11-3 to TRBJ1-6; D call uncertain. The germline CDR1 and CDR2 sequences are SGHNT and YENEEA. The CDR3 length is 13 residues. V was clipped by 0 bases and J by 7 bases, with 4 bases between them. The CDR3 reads CASSLEWNSPLHF. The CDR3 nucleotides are TGTGCCAGCAGCTTAGAATGGAATTCACCCCTCCACTTT.

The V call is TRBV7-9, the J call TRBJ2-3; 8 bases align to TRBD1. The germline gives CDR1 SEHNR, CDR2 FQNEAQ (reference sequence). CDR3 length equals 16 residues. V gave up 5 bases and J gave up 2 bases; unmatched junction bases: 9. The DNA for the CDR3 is TGTGCCAGCAGCCCGGGGACAGGCCGGGACACAGATACGCAGTATTTT. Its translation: CASSPGTGRDTDTQYF.

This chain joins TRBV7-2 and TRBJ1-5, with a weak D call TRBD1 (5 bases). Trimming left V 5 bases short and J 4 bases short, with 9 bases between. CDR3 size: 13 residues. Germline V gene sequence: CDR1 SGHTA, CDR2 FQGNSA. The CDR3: CASSRGENQPQHF. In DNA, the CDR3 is TGTGCCAGCAGCCGGGGGGAAAATCAGCCCCAGCATTTT.

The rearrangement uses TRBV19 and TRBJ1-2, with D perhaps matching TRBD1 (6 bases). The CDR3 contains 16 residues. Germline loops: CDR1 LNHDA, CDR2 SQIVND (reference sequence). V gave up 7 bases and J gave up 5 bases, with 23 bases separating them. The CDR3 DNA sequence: TGTGCCAGTACCACACCCACAGGGTCCAAAGGGTATGGCTACACCTTC. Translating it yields CASTTPTGSKGYGYTF. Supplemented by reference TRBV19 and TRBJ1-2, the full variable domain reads DGGITQSPKYLFRKEGQNVTLSCEQNLNHDAMYWYRQDPGQGLRLIYYSQIVNDFQKGDIAEGYSVSREKKESFPLTVTSAQKNPTAFYLCASTTPTGSKGYGYTFGSGTRLTVV.

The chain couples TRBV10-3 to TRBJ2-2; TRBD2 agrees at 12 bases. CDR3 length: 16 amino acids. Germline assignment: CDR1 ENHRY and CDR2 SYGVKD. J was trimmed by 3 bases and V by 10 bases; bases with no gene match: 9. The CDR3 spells CATTGLAGRDTGELFF. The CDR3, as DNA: TGTGCCACTACCGGACTAGCGGGGCGAGACACCGGGGAGCTGTTTTTT.

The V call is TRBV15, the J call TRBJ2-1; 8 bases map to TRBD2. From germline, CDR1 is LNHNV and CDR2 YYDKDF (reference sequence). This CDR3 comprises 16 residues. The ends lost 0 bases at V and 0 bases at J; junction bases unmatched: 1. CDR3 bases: TGTGCCACCAGCAGAGATCGGGGGGGCTCCTACAATGAGCAGTTCTTC. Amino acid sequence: CATSRDRGGSYNEQFF.

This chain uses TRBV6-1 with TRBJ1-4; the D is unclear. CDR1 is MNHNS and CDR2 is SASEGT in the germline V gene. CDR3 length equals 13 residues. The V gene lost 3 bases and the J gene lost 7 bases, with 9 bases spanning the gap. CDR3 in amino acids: CASSEGTVEKLFF. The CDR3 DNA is TGTGCCAGCAGTGAGGGAACAGTTGAAAAACTGTTTTTT.

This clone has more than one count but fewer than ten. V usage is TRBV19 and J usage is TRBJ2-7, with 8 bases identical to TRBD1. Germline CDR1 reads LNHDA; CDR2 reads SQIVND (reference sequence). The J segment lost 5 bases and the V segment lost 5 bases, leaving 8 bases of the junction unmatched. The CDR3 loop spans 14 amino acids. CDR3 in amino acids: CASSDQGAHDEQYF. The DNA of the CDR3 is TGTGCCAGTAGTGACCAGGGGGCGCATGACGAGCAGTACTTC.

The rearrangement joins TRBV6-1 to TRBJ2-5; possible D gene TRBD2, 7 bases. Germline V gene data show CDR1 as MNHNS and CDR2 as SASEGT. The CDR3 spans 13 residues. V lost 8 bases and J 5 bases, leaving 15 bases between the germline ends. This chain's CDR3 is CASGTRGGETQYF. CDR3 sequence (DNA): TGTGCCAGCGGGACGAGGGGGGGGGAGACCCAGTACTTC.

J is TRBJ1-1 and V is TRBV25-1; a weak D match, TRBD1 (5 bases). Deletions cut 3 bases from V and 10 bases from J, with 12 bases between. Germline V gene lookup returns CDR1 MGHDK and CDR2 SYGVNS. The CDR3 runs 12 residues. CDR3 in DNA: TGTGCCAGCAGTGACGGCAGGGTGGCAGCTTTCTTT. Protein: CASSDGRVAAFF.